Shown below are 5 T cell receptor beta chains from a single sample sequenced in a study of OX40 agonist ivuxolimab in advanced cancers. TCRdb's table, derived via immunoSEQ multiplex PCR, lists solely in-frame clones and lacks some. The repertoire holds around 64,000 clones, with about 80% as singletons. The source material was CD4+ or CD8+ T cells sorted from blood, sampled in a trial of the OX40 agonist ivuxolimab. The receptors derive from an adult with an advanced solid tumor such as melanoma, head and neck, liver or kidney cancer.

In its sample, this clone was seen a few times. This chain joins TRBV30 and TRBJ1-1; D perhaps matches TRBD1 (6 bases). The germline V and J ends were trimmed by 5 bases and 6 bases, with 16 bases remaining between them. Per the germline V gene, CDR1 is GTSNPN and CDR2 is SVGIG (reference sequence). This CDR3 contains 13 residues. CDR3: CAWATGRGSEAFF. The CDR3 DNA is TGTGCCTGGGCGACAGGCCGGGGGTCTGAAGCTTTCTTT.

V and J are TRBV10-2 and TRBJ2-4, with TRBD1 as a possible D gene (5 bases). Trimming cost V 6 bases and J 3 bases, with 9 bases left between them. Looked up from germline, CDR1 is WSHSY and CDR2 is SAAADI. The CDR3 is made up of 13 amino acids. The CDR3 DNA follows: TGCGCCAGCAGCTTAGACAGCAAAAACATTCAGTACTTC. The encoded protein is CASSLDSKNIQYF.

The rearrangement joins TRBV7-2 to TRBJ2-2, with D perhaps assigned TRBD1 or TRBD2 (5 bases each). Germline assignment: CDR1 SGHTA and CDR2 FQGNSA. The CDR3 runs 17 residues. The V and J ends lost 4 bases and 1 base respectively, with 16 bases between them. CDR3 loop: CASSSRPGTMNTGELFF. In nucleotides, the CDR3 is TGTGCCAGCAGCTCTCGGCCCGGGACCATGAACACCGGGGAGCTGTTTTTT. The full variable domain, in which reference TRBV7-2 and TRBJ2-2 provide the parts outside the CDR3, is GAGVSQSPSNKVTEKGKDVELRCDPISGHTALYWYRQSLGQGLEFLIYFQGNSAPDKSGLPSDRFSAERTGGSVSTLTIQRTQQEDSAVYLCASSSRPGTMNTGELFFGEGSRLTVL.

The sample holds a few counts of this clone. The V call is TRBV27, the J call TRBJ1-5; unclear D gene. Germline V gives CDR1 MNHEY, CDR2 SMNVEV (reference sequence). Trimming took off 6 bases at V and 7 bases at J, with 10 bases between the two ends. This CDR3 contains 12 residues. The chain's CDR3 is CASSQGDQPQHF. CDR3 in DNA: TGTGCCAGCAGCCAAGGTGACCAGCCCCAGCATTTT.

J is TRBJ1-3 and V is TRBV5-6, with a possible D match to TRBD1 (6 bases). V dropped 0 bases and J dropped 1 base, with 11 bases sitting between them. From germline, CDR1 is SGHDT and CDR2 YYEEEE. The CDR3 contains 16 residues. CDR3 region: CASSLVGRGSGNTIYF. In DNA form, the CDR3 reads TGTGCCAGCAGCTTGGTTGGCAGGGGATCTGGAAACACCATATATTTT.